These 17 T cell receptor beta chains were sequenced from one sample in a study of cytomegalovirus exposure and HLA in healthy donors. The PCR made use of 60 Vbeta and 13 Jbeta primers. The assay was immunoSEQ multiplex PCR, and TCRdb's table has in-frame clones only and misses some. The sample lists 150,000 to 200,000 clones; 68% were seen once. The sequenced sample consisted of PBMCs. The receptors here all came from a woman between 18 and 30 years old in good health and CMV-seropositive.

This clone was observed a single time. The V call is TRBV27, the J call TRBJ1-6; 7 bases align to TRBD1. This CDR3 region has 14 residues. V dropped 4 bases and J dropped 10; count of bases not matched to a gene: 7. Germline V CDR1 and CDR2: MNHEY, SMNVEV (reference sequence). CDR3 amino acids: CASSWDSDESPLHF. The CDR3 nucleotides are TGTGCCAGCAGTTGGGACAGCGATGAGTCACCCCTCCACTTT.

V usage is TRBV5-1 and J usage is TRBJ2-3, with D perhaps TRBD1 (6 bases). V lost 7 bases and J 11 bases, leaving 26 bases between the germline ends. The germline CDR1 and CDR2 sequences are SGHRS and YFSETQ. The CDR3 is 15 residues long. In DNA form, the CDR3 reads TGCGCCAGCGGTCCCCGGGACATGTTCTTTGGGGGGCAGTATTTT. Translated: CASGPRDMFFGGQYF.

This chain joins TRBV6-1 and TRBJ1-5, with TRBD1 as a possible D gene (6 bases). The CDR3 totals 13 residues. From germline, CDR1 is MNHNS and CDR2 SASEGT. Trimming removed 8 bases at V and 9 bases at J, with 17 bases between. The chain's CDR3 is CASSGTNGPPQHF. CDR3 nucleotide sequence: TGTGCCAGCTCTGGGACAAACGGCCCGCCCCAGCATTTT.

This sequence joins TRBV27 and TRBJ2-1; TRBD1 might be the D (6 bases). Germline values: CDR1 MNHEY, CDR2 SMNVEV (reference sequence). The CDR3 runs to 16 residues. V was pared by 6 bases and J by 2 bases, with 17 bases between. The CDR3 is CASRTQGAAAYNEQFF. The DNA of the CDR3 is TGTGCCAGCAGGACACAGGGAGCGGCCGCCTACAATGAGCAGTTCTTC.

CDR3 loop: CASRYTSGRFTGELFF. CDR3 coding DNA: TGTGCCAGCAGATACACTAGCGGGAGATTTACCGGGGAGCTGTTTTTT. The chain joins TRBV28 to TRBJ2-2; 11 bases are a match to TRBD2. Looked up from germline, CDR1 is MDHEN and CDR2 is SYDVKM. V lost 6 bases to trimming and J lost 5 bases; unmatched junction nucleotides: 8. The CDR3 is 16 amino acids. The variable domain in full, with the rest retrieved from reference TRBV28 and TRBJ2-2, is DVKVTQSSRYLVKRTGEKVFLECVQDMDHENMFWYRQDPGLGLRLIYFSYDVKMKEKGDIPEGYSVSREKKERFSLILESASTNQTSMYLCASRYTSGRFTGELFFGEGSRLTVL.

The V gene is TRBV4-1, the J gene TRBJ2-7; 7 bases are a match to TRBD2. V gave up 0 bases and J gave up 10 bases; unmatched junction bases: 12. Per germline, CDR1 MGHRA and CDR2 YSYEKL. The CDR3 totals 15 residues. The DNA of the CDR3 is TGCGCCAGCAGCCAAGAGGGGAGGGCACCCCACCCTCAGTACTTC. Encoded protein: CASSQEGRAPHPQYF.

The J gene is TRBJ2-6, the V gene TRBV12-5; D unclear. The CDR3 runs to 15 residues. Trimming removed 1 base at V and 0 bases at J, with 4 bases between. CDR1 is LGHNT and CDR2 is FRNRAP in the germline V gene. The CDR3 loop is CASGLGLSGANVLTF. For the CDR3, the DNA is TGTGCTAGTGGTTTGGGACTCTCTGGGGCCAACGTCCTGACTTTC.

This sequence joins TRBV5-4 and TRBJ1-2; 7 bases fit TRBD1. Germline V gene sequence: CDR1 SGHNT, CDR2 YYREEE (reference sequence). The CDR3 is 15 residues long. V shed 2 bases and J 0 bases; nucleotides not matched to a gene: 4. CDR3 sequence (DNA): TGTGCCAGCAGCTTATCCGGGACAGCTAACTATGGCTACACCTTC. As protein: CASSLSGTANYGYTF.

The chain recombines TRBV7-9 with TRBJ1-5; D uncertain. V dropped 4 bases and J dropped 7 bases, with 11 bases sitting between them. This CDR3 comprises 13 residues. Per the germline V gene, CDR1 is SEHNR and CDR2 is FQNEAQ (reference sequence). The CDR3 loop is CASSSREGQPQHF. The CDR3 DNA reads as TGTGCCAGCAGCTCACGCGAGGGCCAGCCCCAGCATTTT.

The chain employs TRBV7-9 and TRBJ1-2; D is unresolved. The germline V gene encodes CDR1 SEHNR and CDR2 FQNEAQ (reference sequence). The germline V and J ends were trimmed by 5 bases and 6 bases, with 13 bases remaining between them. CDR3 length: 13 residues. DNA for the CDR3: TGTGCCAGCAGCCGGGGAGGCGACCATGGCTACACCTTC. This sequence encodes CASSRGGDHGYTF.

The chain has TRBV28 and TRBJ2-5; D gene uncertain. The DNA matches TRBJ2-7 better at its end, which makes the J call doubtful. This CDR3 contains 11 residues. Germline-derived CDR1 and CDR2 are MDHEN and SYDVKM. The CDR3 is CASSSSYEQYF. The CDR3 DNA follows: TGTGCCAGCAGTTCCTCCTACGAGCAGTACTTC.

This chain links TRBV7-8 with TRBJ2-3, with 11 bases aligning to TRBD2. The CDR3 extends over 18 amino acids. In germline, CDR1 is SGHVS, CDR2 FQNEAQ. J was trimmed by 7 bases and V by 6 bases; bases with no gene match: 18. Written as DNA, the CDR3 is TGTGCCAGCAGTCCCGTGATAATAGCGGGAGGGAAATGGTATACGCAGTATTTT. Translation: CASSPVIIAGGKWYTQYF.

The rearrangement uses TRBV2 and TRBJ2-5, with D unclear. From germline, CDR1 is SNHLY and CDR2 FYNNEI. The CDR3 spans 13 residues. V shed 4 bases and J shed 0 bases, with 6 bases lying between them. In DNA form, the CDR3 reads TGTGCCAGCAGTGCCAGGTACCAAGAGACCCAGTACTTC. Translation: CASSARYQETQYF. The variable domain in full, completed from reference TRBV2 and TRBJ2-5, reads EPEVTQTPSHQVTQMGQEVILRCVPISNHLYFYWYRQILGQKVEFLVSFYNNEISEKSEIFDDQFSVERPDGSNFTLKIRSTKLEDSAMYFCASSARYQETQYFGPGTRLLVL.

The chain recombines TRBV7-8 with TRBJ2-1; tentative D call: TRBD2 (5 bases). Germline CDR1 is SGHVS and CDR2 is FQNEAQ. The germline V and J ends were trimmed by 1 base and 1 base, with 14 bases remaining between them. This CDR3 spans 17 amino acids. The CDR3 reads CASSLGVGEESYNEQFF. Written as DNA, the CDR3 is TGTGCCAGCAGCTTAGGGGTGGGAGAAGAGTCCTACAATGAGCAGTTCTTC. Drawing the rest from reference TRBV7-8 and TRBJ2-1, the complete variable domain is GAGVSQSPRYKVAKRGQDVALRCDPISGHVSLFWYQQALGQGPEFLTYFQNEAQLDKSGLPSDRFFAERPEGSVSTLKIQRTQQEDSAVYLCASSLGVGEESYNEQFFGPGTRLTVL.

The rearrangement links TRBV27 to TRBJ1-5, with TRBD1 identical over 7 bases. Germline trimming cut 5 bases from V and 0 bases from J; bases unmatched to any gene: 16. CDR3 length: 19 amino acids. Germline CDR1 is MNHEY and CDR2 is SMNVEV (reference sequence). The CDR3 region is CASSPIRDRKPNSNQPQHF. As DNA, the CDR3 is TGTGCCAGCAGTCCGATCCGGGACAGAAAACCGAATAGCAATCAGCCCCAGCATTTT.

This chain joins TRBV5-1 and TRBJ1-4; TRBD1 matches 7 bases. With 0 bases clipped from V and 0 bases from J, the junction kept 11 bases outside the gene matches. CDR1 and CDR2 from the germline V gene are SGHRS and YFSETQ. The CDR3 has 19 residues. The CDR3 spells CASSLAVTRGRATNEKLFF. CDR3 sequence (DNA): TGCGCCAGCAGCTTGGCCGTTACCAGGGGGAGAGCAACTAATGAAAAACTGTTTTTT. The variable domain in full, completed from reference TRBV5-1 and TRBJ1-4, reads KAGVTQTPRYLIKTRGQQVTLSCSPISGHRSVSWYQQTPGQGLQFLFEYFSETQRNKGNFPGRFSGRQFSNSRSEMNVSTLELGDSALYLCASSLAVTRGRATNEKLFFGSGTQLSVL.

V gene TRBV9 combines with J gene TRBJ2-2; no definite D call. Germline V gene lookup returns CDR1 SGDLS and CDR2 YYNGEE. Trimming pared 0 bases from V and 1 base from J, leaving 4 bases between. CDR3 size: 14 residues. CDR3: CASSVVLNTGELFF. The CDR3 region has the DNA TGTGCCAGCAGCGTAGTACTGAACACCGGGGAGCTGTTTTTT.